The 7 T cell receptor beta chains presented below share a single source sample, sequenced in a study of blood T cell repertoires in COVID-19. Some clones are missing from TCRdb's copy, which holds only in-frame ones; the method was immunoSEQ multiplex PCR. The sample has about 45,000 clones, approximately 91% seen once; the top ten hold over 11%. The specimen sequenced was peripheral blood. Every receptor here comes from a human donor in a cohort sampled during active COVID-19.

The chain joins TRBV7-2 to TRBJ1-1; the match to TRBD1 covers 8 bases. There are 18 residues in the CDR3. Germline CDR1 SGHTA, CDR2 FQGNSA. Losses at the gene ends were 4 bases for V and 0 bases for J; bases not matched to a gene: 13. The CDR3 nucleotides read TGTGCCAGCAGCTCTTCAGGGGGCGGTAGGACCATGAACACTGAAGCTTTCTTT. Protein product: CASSSSGGGRTMNTEAFF.

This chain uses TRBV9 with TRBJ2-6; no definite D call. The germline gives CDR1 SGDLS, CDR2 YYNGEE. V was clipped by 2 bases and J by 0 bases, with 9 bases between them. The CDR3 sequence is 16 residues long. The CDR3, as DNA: TGTGCCAGCAGCGTCGGCCAGCGCTCTGGGGCCAACGTCCTGACTTTC. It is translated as CASSVGQRSGANVLTF. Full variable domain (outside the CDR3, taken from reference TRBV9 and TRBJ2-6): DSGVTQTPKHLITATGQRVTLRCSPRSGDLSVYWYQQSLDQGLQFLIQYYNGEERAKGNILERFSAQQFPDLHSELNLSSLELGDSALYFCASSVGQRSGANVLTFGAGSRLTVL.

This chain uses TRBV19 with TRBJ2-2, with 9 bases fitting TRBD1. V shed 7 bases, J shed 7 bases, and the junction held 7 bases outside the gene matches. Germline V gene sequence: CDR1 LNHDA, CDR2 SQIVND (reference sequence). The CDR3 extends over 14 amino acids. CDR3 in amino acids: CASNAQGAGGELFF. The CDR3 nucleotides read TGTGCCAGTAACGCACAGGGGGCAGGCGGGGAGCTGTTTTTT.

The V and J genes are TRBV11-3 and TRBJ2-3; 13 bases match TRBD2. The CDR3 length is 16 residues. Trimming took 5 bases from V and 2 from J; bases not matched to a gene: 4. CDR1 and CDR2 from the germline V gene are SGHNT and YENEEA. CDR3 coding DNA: TGTGCCAGCAGCAGGACTAGCGGGGGCGTCACAGATACGCAGTATTTT. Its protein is CASSRTSGGVTDTQYF. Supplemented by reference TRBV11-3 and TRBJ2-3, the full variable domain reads EAGVVQSPRYKIIEKKQPVAFWCNPISGHNTLYWYLQNLGQGPELLIRYENEEAVDDSQLPKDRFSAERLKGVDSTLKIQPAELGDSAVYLCASSRTSGGVTDTQYFGPGTRLTVL.

CDR3 in DNA: TGTGCCAGCAGCCTTTCTACAGGGAGCTCTGGGGCCAACGTCCTGACTTTC. Translation: CASSLSTGSSGANVLTF. This chain links TRBV7-6 with TRBJ2-6; a possible D gene is TRBD1 (6 bases). Germline CDR1 reads SGHVS; CDR2 reads FNYEAQ. This CDR3 comprises 17 residues. The V gene lost 5 bases and the J gene lost 0 bases, with 14 bases spanning the gap.

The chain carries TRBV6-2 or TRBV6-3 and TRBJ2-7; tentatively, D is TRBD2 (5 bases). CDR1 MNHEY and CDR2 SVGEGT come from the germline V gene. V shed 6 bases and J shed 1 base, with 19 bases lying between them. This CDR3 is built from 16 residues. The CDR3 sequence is CASSVNPGIKSYEQYF. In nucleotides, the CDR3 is TGTGCCAGCAGCGTAAATCCGGGGATCAAGTCCTACGAGCAGTACTTC.

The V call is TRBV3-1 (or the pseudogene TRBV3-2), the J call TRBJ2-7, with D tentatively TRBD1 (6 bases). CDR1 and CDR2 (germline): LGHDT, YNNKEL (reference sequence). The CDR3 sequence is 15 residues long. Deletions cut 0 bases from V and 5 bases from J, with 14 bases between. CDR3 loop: CASSQDSTGVDEQYF. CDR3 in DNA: TGTGCCAGCAGCCAAGATTCGACAGGAGTCGACGAGCAGTACTTC.